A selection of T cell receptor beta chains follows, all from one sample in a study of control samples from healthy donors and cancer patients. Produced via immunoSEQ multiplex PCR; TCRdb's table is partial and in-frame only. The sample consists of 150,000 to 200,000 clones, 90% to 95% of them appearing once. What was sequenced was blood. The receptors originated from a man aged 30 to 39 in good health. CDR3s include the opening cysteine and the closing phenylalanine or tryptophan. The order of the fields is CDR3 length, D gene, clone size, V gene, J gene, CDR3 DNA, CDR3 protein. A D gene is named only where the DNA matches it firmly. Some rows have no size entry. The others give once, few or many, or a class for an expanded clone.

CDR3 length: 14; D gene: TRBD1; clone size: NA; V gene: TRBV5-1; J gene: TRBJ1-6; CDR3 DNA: TGCGCCAGCAGAGGGGACAGGGAGGGTTCACCCCTCCACTTT; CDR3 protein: CASRGDREGSPLHF
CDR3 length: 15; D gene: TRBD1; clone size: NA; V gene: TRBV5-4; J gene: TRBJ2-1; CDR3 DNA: TGTGCCAGCAGTTGGGACAGGGGGCGCGTCAATGAGCAGTTCTTC; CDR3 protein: CASSWDRGRVNEQFF
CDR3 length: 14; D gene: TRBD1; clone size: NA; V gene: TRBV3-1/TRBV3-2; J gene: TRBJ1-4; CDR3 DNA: TGTGCCAGCAGCCAGACAGGGTGGGATGAAAAACTGTTTTTT; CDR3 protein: CASSQTGWDEKLFF
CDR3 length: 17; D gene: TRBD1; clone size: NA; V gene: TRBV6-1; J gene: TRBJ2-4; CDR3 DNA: TGTGCCAGCAGTGTTAGGACAGGGGGCCTAGCCAAAAACATTCAGTACTTC; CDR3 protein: CASSVRTGGLAKNIQYF
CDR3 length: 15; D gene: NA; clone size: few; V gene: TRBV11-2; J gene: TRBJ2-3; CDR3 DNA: TGTGCCAGCAGAAACCTCAGACTACTCACAGATACGCAGTATTTT; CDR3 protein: CASRNLRLLTDTQYF
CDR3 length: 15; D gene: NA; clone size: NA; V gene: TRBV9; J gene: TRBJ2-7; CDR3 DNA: TGTGCCAGCAGCGTAAGTGGGACACCGACCTACGAGCAGTACTTC; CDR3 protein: CASSVSGTPTYEQYF
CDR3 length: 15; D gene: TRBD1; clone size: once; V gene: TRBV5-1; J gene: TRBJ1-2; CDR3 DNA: TGCGCCAGCAGCTTGGCCGTAGACAGGGGCTATGGCTACACCTTC; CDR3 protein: CASSLAVDRGYGYTF
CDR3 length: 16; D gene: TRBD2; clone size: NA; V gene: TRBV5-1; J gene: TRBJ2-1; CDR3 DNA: TGCGCCAGCAGCTTTGAAGCGGGAGGGCCCTACAATGAGCAGTTCTTC; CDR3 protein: CASSFEAGGPYNEQFF
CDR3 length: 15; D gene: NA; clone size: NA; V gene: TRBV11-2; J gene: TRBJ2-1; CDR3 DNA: TGTGCCAGCAGCTTAGGGGCAGCCCCCTACAATGAGCAGTTCTTC; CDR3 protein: CASSLGAAPYNEQFF
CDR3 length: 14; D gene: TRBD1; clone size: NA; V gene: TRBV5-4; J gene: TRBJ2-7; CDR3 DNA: TGTGCCAGCAGCCGGGACAGGGGGAGGTACGAGCAGTACTTC; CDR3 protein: CASSRDRGRYEQYF
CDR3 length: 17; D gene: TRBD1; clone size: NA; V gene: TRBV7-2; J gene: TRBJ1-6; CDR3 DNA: TGTGCCAGCAGCTTACACAGGGGCGGCGTGAAGAATTCACCCCTCCACTTT; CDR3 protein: CASSLHRGGVKNSPLHF
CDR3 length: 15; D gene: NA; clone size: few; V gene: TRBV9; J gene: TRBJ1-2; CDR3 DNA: TGTGCCAGCAGCGTAGGAGCGACGCCAAGCCATGGCTACACCTTC; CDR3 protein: CASSVGATPSHGYTF
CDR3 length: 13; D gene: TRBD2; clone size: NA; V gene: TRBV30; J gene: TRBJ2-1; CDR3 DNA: TGTGCTCGGACTAGCGGCTCTAGGGATGAGCAGTTCTTC; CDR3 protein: CARTSGSRDEQFF
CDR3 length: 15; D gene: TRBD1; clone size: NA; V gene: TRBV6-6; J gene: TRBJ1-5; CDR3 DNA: TGTGCCAGCAGCGCATACCCAGGGGGCAGGCAGCCCCAGCATTTT; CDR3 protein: CASSAYPGGRQPQHF
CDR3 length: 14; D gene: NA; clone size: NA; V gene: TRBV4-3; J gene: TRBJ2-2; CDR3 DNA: TGCGCCAGCAGCCAGGGGATGAACACCGGGGAGCTGTTTTTT; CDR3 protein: CASSQGMNTGELFF
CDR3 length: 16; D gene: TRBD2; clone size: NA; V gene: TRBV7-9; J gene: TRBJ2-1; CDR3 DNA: TGTGCCAGCAGCTCCCGGAGGCGGGGGGTAGTGAATGAGCAGTTCTTC; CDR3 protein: CASSSRRRGVVNEQFF
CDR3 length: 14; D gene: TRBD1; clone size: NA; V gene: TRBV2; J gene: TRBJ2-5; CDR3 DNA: TGTGCCAGCAGTCGGGACAGGGTGTCGGAGACCCAGTACTTC; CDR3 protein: CASSRDRVSETQYF
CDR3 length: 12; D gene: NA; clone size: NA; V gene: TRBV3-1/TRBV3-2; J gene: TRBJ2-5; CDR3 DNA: TGTGCCACCAAGTCAGACGGAGAGACCCAGTACTTC; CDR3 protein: CATKSDGETQYF
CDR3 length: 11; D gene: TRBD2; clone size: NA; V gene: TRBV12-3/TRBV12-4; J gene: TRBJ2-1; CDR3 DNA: TGTGCCAGCACACAAGCGGGAGAGCAGTTCTTC; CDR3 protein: CASTQAGEQFF
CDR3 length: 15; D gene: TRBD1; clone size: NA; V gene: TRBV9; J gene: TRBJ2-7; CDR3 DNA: TGTGCCACGTCCGACAGGGGGCGAACTTCCTACGAGCAGTACTTC; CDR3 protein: CATSDRGRTSYEQYF
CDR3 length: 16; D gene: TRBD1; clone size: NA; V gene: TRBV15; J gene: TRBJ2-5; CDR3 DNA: TGTGCCACCAGCAGAGAAGGGGGCACATCCCAAGAGACCCAGTACTTC; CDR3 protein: CATSREGGTSQETQYF
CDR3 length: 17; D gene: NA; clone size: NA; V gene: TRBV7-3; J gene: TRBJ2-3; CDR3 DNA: TGTGCCAGCAGCTGGCAAGGAGGGCTGGGTTCCACAGATACGCAGTATTTT; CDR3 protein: CASSWQGGLGSTDTQYF
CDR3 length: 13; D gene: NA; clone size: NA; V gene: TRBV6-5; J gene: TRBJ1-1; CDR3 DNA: TGTGCCAGCAGTTACCGTACCGGAAGGGAAGCTTTCTTT; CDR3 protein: CASSYRTGREAFF
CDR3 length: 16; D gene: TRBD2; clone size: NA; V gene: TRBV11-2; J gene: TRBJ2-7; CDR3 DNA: TGTGCCAGCAGCTTAGGACTAGCGGGAGAAAGACTCGAGCAGTACTTC; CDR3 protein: CASSLGLAGERLEQYF
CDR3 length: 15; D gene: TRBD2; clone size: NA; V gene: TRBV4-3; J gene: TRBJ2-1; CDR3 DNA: TGCGCCAGCAGCCTCTGGGGGGGGGTAGACAATGAGCAGTTCTTC; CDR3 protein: CASSLWGGVDNEQFF
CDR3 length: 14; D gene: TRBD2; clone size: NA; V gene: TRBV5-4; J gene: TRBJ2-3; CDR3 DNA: TGTGCCAGCAGCTTTGGCGGGGGGTTCAATACGCAGTATTTT; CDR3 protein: CASSFGGGFNTQYF
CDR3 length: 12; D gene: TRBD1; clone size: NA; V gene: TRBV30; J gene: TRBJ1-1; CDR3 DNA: TGTGCCTGGATCGCGGACAGGGGGGAGGCTTTCTTT; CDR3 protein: CAWIADRGEAFF
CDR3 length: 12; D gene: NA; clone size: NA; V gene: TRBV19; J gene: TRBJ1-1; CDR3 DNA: TGTGCCATCCACAGGTATAACACTGAAGCTTTCTTT; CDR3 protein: CAIHRYNTEAFF
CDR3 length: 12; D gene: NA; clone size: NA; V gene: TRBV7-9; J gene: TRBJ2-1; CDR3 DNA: TGTGCCAGCAGCTCCGACGGCGGTGAGCAGTTCTTC; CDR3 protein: CASSSDGGEQFF
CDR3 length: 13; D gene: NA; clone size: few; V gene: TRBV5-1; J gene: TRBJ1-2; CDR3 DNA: TGCGCCAGCAGCTTGGAGGGGGTCCCTGGGTACACCTTC; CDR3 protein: CASSLEGVPGYTF
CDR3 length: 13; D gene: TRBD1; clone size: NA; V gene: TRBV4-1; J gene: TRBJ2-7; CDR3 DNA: TGCGCCAGCAGCCTACAGGGGGGCTACGAGCAGTACTTC; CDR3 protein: CASSLQGGYEQYF
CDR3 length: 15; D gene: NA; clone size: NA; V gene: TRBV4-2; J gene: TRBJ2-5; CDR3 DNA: TGTGCCAGCAGCCAAGAGGGTCAGCTCCAAGAGACCCAGTACTTC; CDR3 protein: CASSQEGQLQETQYF
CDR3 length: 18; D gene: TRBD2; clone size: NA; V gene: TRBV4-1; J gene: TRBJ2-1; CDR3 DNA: TGCGCCAGCAGCCACGAGAGGGTAATAGCGGGAGGGACAGGGGAGCAGTTCTTC; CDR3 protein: CASSHERVIAGGTGEQFF
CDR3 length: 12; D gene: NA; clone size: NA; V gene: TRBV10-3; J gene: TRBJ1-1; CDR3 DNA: TGTGCCATCAGTGAAGGGGGCACTGAAGCTTTCTTT; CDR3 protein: CAISEGGTEAFF
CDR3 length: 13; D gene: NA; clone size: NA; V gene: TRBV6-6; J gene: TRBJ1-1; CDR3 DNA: TGTGCCAGCAATATCCTGCCCGGGACTGAAGCTTTCTTT; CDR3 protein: CASNILPGTEAFF